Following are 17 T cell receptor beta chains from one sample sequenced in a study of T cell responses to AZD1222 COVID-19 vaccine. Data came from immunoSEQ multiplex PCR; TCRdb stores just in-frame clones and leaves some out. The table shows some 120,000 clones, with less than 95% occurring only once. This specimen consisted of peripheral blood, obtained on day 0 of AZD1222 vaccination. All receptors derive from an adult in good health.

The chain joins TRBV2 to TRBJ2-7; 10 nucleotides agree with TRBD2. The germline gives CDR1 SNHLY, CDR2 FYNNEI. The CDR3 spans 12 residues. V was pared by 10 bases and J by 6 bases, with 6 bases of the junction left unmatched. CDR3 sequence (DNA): TGTGCCACCCGGCTAGCGGGAGTCGAGCAGTACTTC. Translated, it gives CATRLAGVEQYF.

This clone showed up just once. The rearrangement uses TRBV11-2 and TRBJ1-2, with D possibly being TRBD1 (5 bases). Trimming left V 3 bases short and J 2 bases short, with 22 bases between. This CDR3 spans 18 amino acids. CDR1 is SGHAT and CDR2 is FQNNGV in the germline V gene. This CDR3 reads CASSFGSPLRDGNYGYTF. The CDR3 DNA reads TGTGCCAGCAGCTTTGGGTCCCCCTTACGGGACGGGAACTATGGCTACACCTTC.

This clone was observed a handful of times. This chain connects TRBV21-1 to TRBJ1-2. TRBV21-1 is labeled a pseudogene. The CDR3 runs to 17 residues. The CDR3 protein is CASSKTRPTQRNYGYTF. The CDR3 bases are TGTGCCAGCAGCAAGACTCGTCCAACACAAAGAAACTATGGCTACACCTTC.

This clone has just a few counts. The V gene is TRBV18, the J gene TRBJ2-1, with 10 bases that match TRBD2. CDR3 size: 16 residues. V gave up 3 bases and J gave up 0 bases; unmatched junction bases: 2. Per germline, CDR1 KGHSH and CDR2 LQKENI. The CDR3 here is CASSPRLAGSYNEQFF. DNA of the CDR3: TGTGCCAGCTCACCGCGACTAGCGGGCTCCTACAATGAGCAGTTCTTC.

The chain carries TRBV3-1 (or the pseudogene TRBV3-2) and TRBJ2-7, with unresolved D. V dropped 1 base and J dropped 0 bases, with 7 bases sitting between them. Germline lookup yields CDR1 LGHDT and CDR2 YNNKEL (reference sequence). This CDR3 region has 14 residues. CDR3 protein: CASSQVEVSYEQYF. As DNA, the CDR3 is TGTGCCAGCAGCCAAGTTGAGGTCTCCTACGAGCAGTACTTC.

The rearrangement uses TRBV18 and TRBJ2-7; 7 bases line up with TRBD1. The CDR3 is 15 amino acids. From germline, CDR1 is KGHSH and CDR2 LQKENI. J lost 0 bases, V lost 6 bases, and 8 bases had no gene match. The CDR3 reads CASSPYRDSSYEQYF. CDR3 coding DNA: TGTGCCAGCTCTCCTTACCGGGACAGCTCCTACGAGCAGTACTTC. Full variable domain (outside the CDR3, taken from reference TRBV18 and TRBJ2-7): NAGVMQNPRHLVRRRGQEARLRCSPMKGHSHVYWYRQLPEEGLKFMVYLQKENIIDESGMPKERFSAEFPKEGPSILRIQQVVRGDSAAYFCASSPYRDSSYEQYFGPGTRLTVT.

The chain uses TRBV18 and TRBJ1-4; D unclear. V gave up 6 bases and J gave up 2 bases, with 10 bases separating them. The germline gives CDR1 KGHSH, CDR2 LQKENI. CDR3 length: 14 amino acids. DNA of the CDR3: TGTGCCAGCTCGTCTCTGGCGACTAATGAAAAACTGTTTTTT. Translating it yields CASSSLATNEKLFF.

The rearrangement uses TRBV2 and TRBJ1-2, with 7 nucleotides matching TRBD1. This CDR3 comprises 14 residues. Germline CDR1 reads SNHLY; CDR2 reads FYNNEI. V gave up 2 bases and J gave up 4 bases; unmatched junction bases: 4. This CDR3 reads CASSEINRGYGYTF. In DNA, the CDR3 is TGTGCCAGCAGTGAAATAAACAGGGGCTATGGCTACACCTTC.

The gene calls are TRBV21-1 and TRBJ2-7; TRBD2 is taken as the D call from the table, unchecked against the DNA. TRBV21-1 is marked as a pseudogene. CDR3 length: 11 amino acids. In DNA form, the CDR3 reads TGTGCCAGCAGCAAAACCGGGACTCAACGCTTC. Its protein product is CASSKTGTQRF.

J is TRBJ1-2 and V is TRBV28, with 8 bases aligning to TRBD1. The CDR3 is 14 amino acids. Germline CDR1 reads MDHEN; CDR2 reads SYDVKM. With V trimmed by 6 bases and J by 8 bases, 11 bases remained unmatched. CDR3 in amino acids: CASSQDRVDEGYTF. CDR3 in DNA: TGTGCCAGCAGCCAGGACAGGGTGGATGAAGGCTACACCTTC.

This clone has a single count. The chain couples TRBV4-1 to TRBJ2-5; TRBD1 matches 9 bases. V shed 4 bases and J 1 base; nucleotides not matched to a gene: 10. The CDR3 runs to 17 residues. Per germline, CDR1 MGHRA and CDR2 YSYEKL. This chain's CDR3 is CASSRDFRDRVQETQYF. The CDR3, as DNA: TGCGCCAGCAGCCGAGACTTCCGGGACAGGGTCCAAGAGACCCAGTACTTC.

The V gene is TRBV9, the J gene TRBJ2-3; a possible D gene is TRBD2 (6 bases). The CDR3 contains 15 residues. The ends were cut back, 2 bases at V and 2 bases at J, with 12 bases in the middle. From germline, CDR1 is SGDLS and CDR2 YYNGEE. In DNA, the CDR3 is TGTGCCAGCAGCGTTGCGGGACTCCACACAGATACGCAGTATTTT. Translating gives CASSVAGLHTDTQYF. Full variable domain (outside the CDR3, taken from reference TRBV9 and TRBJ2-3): DSGVTQTPKHLITATGQRVTLRCSPRSGDLSVYWYQQSLDQGLQFLIQYYNGEERAKGNILERFSAQQFPDLHSELNLSSLELGDSALYFCASSVAGLHTDTQYFGPGTRLTVL.

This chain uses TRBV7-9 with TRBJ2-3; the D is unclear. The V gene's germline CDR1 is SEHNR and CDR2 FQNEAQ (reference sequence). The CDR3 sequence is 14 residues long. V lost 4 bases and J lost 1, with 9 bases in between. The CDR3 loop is CASSSKSGTDTQYF. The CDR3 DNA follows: TGTGCCAGCAGCTCGAAGTCAGGCACAGATACGCAGTATTTT.

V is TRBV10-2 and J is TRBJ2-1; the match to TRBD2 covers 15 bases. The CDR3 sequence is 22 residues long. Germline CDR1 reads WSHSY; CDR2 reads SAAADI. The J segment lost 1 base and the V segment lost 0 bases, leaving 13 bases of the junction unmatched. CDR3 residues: CASSESPLGLAGGPISYNEQFF. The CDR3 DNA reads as TGCGCCAGCAGTGAGTCCCCCTTGGGACTAGCGGGAGGCCCAATTTCCTACAATGAGCAGTTCTTC.

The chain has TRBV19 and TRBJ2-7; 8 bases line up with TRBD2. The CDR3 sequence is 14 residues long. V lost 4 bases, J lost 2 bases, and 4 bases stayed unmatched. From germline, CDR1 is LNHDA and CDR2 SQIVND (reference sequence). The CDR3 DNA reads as TGTGCCAGTAGTAGGTTAGCGGGAACCTACGAGCAGTACTTC. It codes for CASSRLAGTYEQYF.

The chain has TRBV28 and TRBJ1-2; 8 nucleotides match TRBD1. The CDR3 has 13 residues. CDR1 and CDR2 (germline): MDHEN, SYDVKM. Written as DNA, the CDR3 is TGTGGGTGCAGCCCCGGGACAGGCGTTGGCTACACCTTC. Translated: CGCSPGTGVGYTF.

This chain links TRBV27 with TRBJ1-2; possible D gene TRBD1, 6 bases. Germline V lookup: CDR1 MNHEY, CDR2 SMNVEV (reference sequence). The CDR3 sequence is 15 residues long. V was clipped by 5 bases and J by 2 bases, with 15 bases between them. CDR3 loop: CASSAYRAGNYGYTF. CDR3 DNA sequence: TGTGCCAGCAGTGCATACAGGGCTGGGAACTATGGCTACACCTTC.